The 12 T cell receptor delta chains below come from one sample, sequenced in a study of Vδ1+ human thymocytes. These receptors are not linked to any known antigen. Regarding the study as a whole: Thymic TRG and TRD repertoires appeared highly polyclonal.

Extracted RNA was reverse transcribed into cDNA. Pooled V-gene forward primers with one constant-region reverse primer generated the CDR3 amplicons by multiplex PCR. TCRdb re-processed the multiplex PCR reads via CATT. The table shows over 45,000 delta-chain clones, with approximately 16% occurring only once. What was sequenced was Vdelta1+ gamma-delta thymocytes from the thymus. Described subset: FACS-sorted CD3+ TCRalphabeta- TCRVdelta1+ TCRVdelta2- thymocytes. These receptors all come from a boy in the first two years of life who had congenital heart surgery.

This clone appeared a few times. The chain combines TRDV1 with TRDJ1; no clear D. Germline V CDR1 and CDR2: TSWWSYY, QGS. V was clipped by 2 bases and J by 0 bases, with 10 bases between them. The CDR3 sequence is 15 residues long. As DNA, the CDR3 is TGTGCTCTTGGGGAATACAAGGCATACACCGATAAACTCATCTTT. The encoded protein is CALGEYKAYTDKLIF.

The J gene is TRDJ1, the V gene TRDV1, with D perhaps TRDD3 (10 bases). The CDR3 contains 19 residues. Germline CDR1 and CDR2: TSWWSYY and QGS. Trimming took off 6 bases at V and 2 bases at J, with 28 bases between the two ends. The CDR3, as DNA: TGTGCTCTTGGCGCCTTCCTACGGGGATACTGGGGGATTACCGATAAACTCATCTTT. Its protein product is CALGAFLRGYWGITDKLIF.

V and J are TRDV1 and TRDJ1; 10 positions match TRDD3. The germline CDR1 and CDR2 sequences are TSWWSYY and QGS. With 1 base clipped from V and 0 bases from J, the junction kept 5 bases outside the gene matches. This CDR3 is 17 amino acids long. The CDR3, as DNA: TGTGCTCTTGGGGAACACTGGGGGATGAGGTACACCGATAAACTCATCTTT. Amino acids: CALGEHWGMRYTDKLIF.

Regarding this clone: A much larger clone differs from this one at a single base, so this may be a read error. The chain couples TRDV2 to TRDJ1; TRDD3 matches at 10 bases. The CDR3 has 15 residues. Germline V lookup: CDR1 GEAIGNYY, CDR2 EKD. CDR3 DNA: TGCGCCGTAAGGAAAACTGGGGGATACACCGATAAACTCATCTTT. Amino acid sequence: CAVRKTGGYTDKLIF.

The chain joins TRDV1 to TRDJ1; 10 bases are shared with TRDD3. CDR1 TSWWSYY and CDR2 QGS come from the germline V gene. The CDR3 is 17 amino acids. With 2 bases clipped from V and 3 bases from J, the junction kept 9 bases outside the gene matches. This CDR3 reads CALGESPELGDPDKLIF. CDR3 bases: TGTGCTCTTGGGGAAAGCCCCGAACTGGGGGATCCCGATAAACTCATCTTT.

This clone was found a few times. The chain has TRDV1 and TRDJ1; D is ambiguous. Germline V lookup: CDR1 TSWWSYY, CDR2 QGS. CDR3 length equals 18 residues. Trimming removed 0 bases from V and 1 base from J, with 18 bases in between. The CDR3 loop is CALGELGRRFYLTDKLIF. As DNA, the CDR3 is TGTGCTCTTGGGGAACTCGGCCGTAGGTTTTATCTCACCGATAAACTCATCTTT.

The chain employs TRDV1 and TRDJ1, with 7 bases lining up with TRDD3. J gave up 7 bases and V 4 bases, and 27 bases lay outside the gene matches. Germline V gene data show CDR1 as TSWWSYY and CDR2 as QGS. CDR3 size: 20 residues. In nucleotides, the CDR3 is TGTGCTCTTGGGGTGCCATCGGGTTCCCGGGGGATTAACATTTTCGGTAAACTCATCTTT. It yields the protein CALGVPSGSRGINIFGKLIF.

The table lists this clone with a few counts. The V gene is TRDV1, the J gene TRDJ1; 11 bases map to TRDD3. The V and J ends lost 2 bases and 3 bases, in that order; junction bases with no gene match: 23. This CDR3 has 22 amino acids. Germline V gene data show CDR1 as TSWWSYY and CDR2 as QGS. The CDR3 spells CALGEDIGLLGWGIPAPDKLIF. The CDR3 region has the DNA TGTGCTCTTGGGGAAGATATTGGGCTCCTAGGCTGGGGGATACCAGCCCCCGATAAACTCATCTTT.

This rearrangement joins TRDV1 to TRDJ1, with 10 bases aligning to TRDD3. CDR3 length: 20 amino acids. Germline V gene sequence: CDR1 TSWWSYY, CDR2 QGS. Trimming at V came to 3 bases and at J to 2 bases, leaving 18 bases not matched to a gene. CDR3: CALGEPSSVVLGDPTDKLIF. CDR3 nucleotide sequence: TGTGCTCTTGGGGAGCCTTCCTCTGTCGTACTGGGGGATCCAACCGATAAACTCATCTTT.

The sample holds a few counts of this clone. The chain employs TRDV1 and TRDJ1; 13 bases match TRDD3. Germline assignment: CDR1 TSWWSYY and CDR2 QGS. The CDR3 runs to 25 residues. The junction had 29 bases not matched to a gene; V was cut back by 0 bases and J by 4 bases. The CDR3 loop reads CALGELFQPGVLGDTRAVPCDKLIF. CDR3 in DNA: TGTGCTCTTGGGGAACTTTTCCAACCTGGCGTACTGGGGGATACGCGCGCAGTTCCCTGCGATAAACTCATCTTT.

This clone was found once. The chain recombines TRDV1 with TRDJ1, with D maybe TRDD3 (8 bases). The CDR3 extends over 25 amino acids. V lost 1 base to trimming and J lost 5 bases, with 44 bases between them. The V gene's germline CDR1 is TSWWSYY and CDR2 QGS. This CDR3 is CALGEHDRVFLQLRLRGISPDKLIF. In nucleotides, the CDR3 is TGTGCTCTTGGGGAACATGATAGGGTGTTCCTACAACTGAGGTTGAGGGGGATATCGCCGGATAAACTCATCTTT.

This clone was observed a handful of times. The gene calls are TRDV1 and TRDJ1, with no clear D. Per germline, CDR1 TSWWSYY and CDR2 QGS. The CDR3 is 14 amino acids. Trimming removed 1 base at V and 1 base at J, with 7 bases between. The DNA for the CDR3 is TGTGCTCTTGGGGAACCCTTTAGCACCGATAAACTCATCTTT. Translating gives CALGEPFSTDKLIF.